These T cell receptor beta chains were read from a single sample in a study of early T cells in non-severe SARS-CoV-2 infection. TCRdb independently ran MiXCR on the 5' RACE reads; one entry per CDR3 protein. The sample contains approximately 33,000 distinct CDR3 sequences, 3.5% to 4% of which appear only once. The sequenced sample was whole blood. The receptors were sampled from an adult who was a healthcare worker with PCR-confirmed SARS-CoV-2 infection or an uninfected control (not recorded which). Each CDR3 is given with its conserved first and last residue. Fields, in order: CDR3 DNA, CDR3 protein, V gene, clone size, J gene, D gene. The D gene is left open where the match is weak. Size is stated for part of the rows, as once, few or many counts, or as a class when the clone is expanded.

CDR3 DNA: TGTGCCAGCAGACCCGCCTGGGCAGCTAGCAATCAGCCCCAGCATTTT
CDR3 protein: CASRPAWAASNQPQHF
V gene: TRBV6-2/TRBV6-3
clone size: many
J gene: TRBJ1-5
D gene: NA

CDR3 DNA: TGTGCCAGCAGTTACGCGTCAGGGTGGAGCAATCAGCCCCAGCATTTT
CDR3 protein: CASSYASGWSNQPQHF
V gene: TRBV6-2/TRBV6-3
clone size: many
J gene: TRBJ1-5
D gene: NA

CDR3 DNA: TGCAGTGCCAGAGGGGGCTCCTACGAGCAGTACTTC
CDR3 protein: CSARGGSYEQYF
V gene: TRBV20-1
clone size: many
J gene: TRBJ2-7
D gene: NA

CDR3 DNA: TGTGCCAGCAGTTCGACAGCAAACTCCTACGAGCAGTACTTC
CDR3 protein: CASSSTANSYEQYF
V gene: TRBV12-3/TRBV12-4
clone size: many
J gene: TRBJ2-7
D gene: NA

CDR3 DNA: TGTGCCAGCGGAGATCCTAGCGGCCACTACGAGCAGTACTTC
CDR3 protein: CASGDPSGHYEQYF
V gene: TRBV6-2/TRBV6-3
clone size: medium-sized
J gene: TRBJ2-7
D gene: TRBD2

CDR3 DNA: TGCAGTGCAAAGGGACTAGCGGGAGGGCCGCTCAACAATGAGCAGTTCTTC
CDR3 protein: CSAKGLAGGPLNNEQFF
V gene: TRBV20-1
clone size: many
J gene: TRBJ2-1
D gene: TRBD2

CDR3 DNA: TGTGCCAGCAGCGTAGAGCCCAGGAGTAATGAAAAACTGTTTTTT
CDR3 protein: CASSVEPRSNEKLFF
V gene: TRBV9
clone size: many
J gene: TRBJ1-4
D gene: NA

CDR3 DNA: TGTGCCAGCAGCTTGGCTTTGGGACTAGCTCTCGAGCAGTACTTC
CDR3 protein: CASSLALGLALEQYF
V gene: TRBV5-5
clone size: many
J gene: TRBJ2-7
D gene: TRBD2

CDR3 DNA: TGTGCCAGCACCGTTACTAGCGGGAGTATCTATGAGCAGTTCTTC
CDR3 protein: CASTVTSGSIYEQFF
V gene: TRBV11-2
clone size: many
J gene: TRBJ2-1
D gene: TRBD2

CDR3 DNA: TGTGCCAGCCGGCCCTCCGGGACAGGGGACGCAGGGGGCTACACCTTC
CDR3 protein: CASRPSGTGDAGGYTF
V gene: TRBV10-3
clone size: many
J gene: TRBJ1-2
D gene: TRBD1

CDR3 DNA: TGTGCCATCAGTGAAGGCCCGACGGGACAAGAGACCCAGTACTTC
CDR3 protein: CAISEGPTGQETQYF
V gene: TRBV10-3
clone size: many
J gene: TRBJ2-5
D gene: NA

CDR3 DNA: TGCAGTGCTAGGCGGGGCACCAACACAATCTACAATGAGCAGTTCTTC
CDR3 protein: CSARRGTNTIYNEQFF
V gene: TRBV20-1
clone size: many
J gene: TRBJ2-1
D gene: NA

CDR3 DNA: TGTGCCAGCAGCTTAGATCTGTTTGGGGCAGGGGGCACAGATACGCAGTATTTT
CDR3 protein: CASSLDLFGAGGTDTQYF
V gene: TRBV11-2
clone size: many
J gene: TRBJ2-3
D gene: NA

CDR3 DNA: TGTGCCAGCAGCCCGGACTTACTACGCACCGGGGAGCTGTTTTTT
CDR3 protein: CASSPDLLRTGELFF
V gene: TRBV3-1
clone size: many
J gene: TRBJ2-2
D gene: NA

CDR3 DNA: TGTGCCAGCAGCCAAGATCAGGGACAGTACTATGGCTACACCTTC
CDR3 protein: CASSQDQGQYYGYTF
V gene: TRBV4-2
clone size: NA
J gene: TRBJ1-2
D gene: TRBD1

CDR3 DNA: TGTGCCAGCAGAGTTAACTCTGGAAACACCATATATTTT
CDR3 protein: CASRVNSGNTIYF
V gene: TRBV12-3/TRBV12-4
clone size: many
J gene: TRBJ1-3
D gene: NA

CDR3 DNA: TGTGCCAGCTCACCGAGGGACAGGGGCTTCCAAGAGACCCAGTACTTC
CDR3 protein: CASSPRDRGFQETQYF
V gene: TRBV18
clone size: NA
J gene: TRBJ2-5
D gene: TRBD1

CDR3 DNA: TGTGCCAGCAGTCCCGGGACAGGGGGCAATGAGCAGTTCTTC
CDR3 protein: CASSPGTGGNEQFF
V gene: TRBV2
clone size: few
J gene: TRBJ2-1
D gene: TRBD1

CDR3 DNA: TGTGCCAGCAGTTCTAACTGGGACCCAGTATATGAGCAGTTCTTC
CDR3 protein: CASSSNWDPVYEQFF
V gene: TRBV7-6
clone size: many
J gene: TRBJ2-1
D gene: NA

CDR3 DNA: TGCGCCAGCAGCTCCCAGGGGATCACCTACGAGCAGTACTTC
CDR3 protein: CASSSQGITYEQYF
V gene: TRBV5-1
clone size: few
J gene: TRBJ2-7
D gene: NA